These 23 T cell receptor beta chains originate from one sample sequenced in a study of naive and memory T cell subsets. An equimolar mix of two oligonucleotides served as the beta constant-region primer for TRBC1 and TRBC2. Four rounds of PCR amplified the ligated cDNA using nested alpha and beta constant-region primers plus SP2. MiXCR, run by TCRdb on the UMI-ligation and nested PCR reads, gives a single entry per CDR3 protein. The table has approximately 150,000 distinct CDR3 sequences, approximately 21% seen once. General study points: A few larger clonotypes appeared in naive repertoires, especially CD8, possibly memory cells re-expressing CD45RA.

These receptors' antigens are unknown. The sample comprised naive CD8+ T cells from blood. These receptors were obtained from a human donor in good health.

V is TRBV12-3 or TRBV12-4 and J is TRBJ1-2; 7 nucleotides align to TRBD1. This CDR3 is 13 amino acids long. V was clipped by 6 bases and J by 5 bases; unmatched bases: 6. CDR3 DNA: TGTGCCAGCAGCCAGGGGGTTAGGTATGGCTACACCTTC. This sequence encodes CASSQGVRYGYTF.

This clonotype was detected many times. The gene calls are TRBV28 and TRBJ2-7; tentatively, D is TRBD2 (5 bases). The germline V and J ends were trimmed by 3 bases and 1 base, with 7 bases remaining between them. Germline CDR1 MDHEN, CDR2 SYDVKM. The CDR3 has 13 residues. CDR3 nucleotides: TGTGCCAGCAGTTTCGGCGGGTCCTACGAGCAGTACTTC. Translating gives CASSFGGSYEQYF.

This clonotype has only a few counts. The rearrangement uses TRBV10-3 and TRBJ2-6; D might be TRBD1 or TRBD2, each matching 5 bases. Trimming stripped 8 bases from V and 1 base from J, with 18 bases between. The CDR3 totals 17 residues. CDR1 and CDR2 from the germline V gene are ENHRY and SYGVKD. The CDR3 is CAIFPGTSLSGANVLTF. The CDR3 bases are TGTGCCATCTTCCCAGGGACCTCCCTTTCTGGGGCCAACGTCCTGACTTTC.

This chain connects TRBV28 to TRBJ2-7, with D possibly matching TRBD2 (5 bases). The CDR3 extends over 15 amino acids. Trimming removed 3 bases from V and 2 bases from J, with 14 bases in between. In germline, CDR1 is MDHEN, CDR2 SYDVKM. CDR3 nucleotide sequence: TGTGCCAGCAGTTTGGCTAGCCGGGATCCCTACGAGCAGTACTTC. Translation gives CASSLASRDPYEQYF.

A note on this clonotype: Relative to the germline gene, one junction end is altered; a read error may explain this. Here the CDR3 reads CASSPDYGGNEQFF. CDR3 nucleotide sequence: TGTGCTAGCAGCCCAGACTACGGGGGTAATGAGCAGTTCTTC. The V gene is TRBV7-7, the J gene TRBJ2-1; a possible D gene is TRBD2 (6 bases). Germline CDR1 and CDR2: SSHAT and FNYEAQ (reference sequence). The CDR3 covers 14 residues.

The genes are TRBV12-3 or TRBV12-4 and TRBJ2-7; TRBD1 or TRBD2 may be the D gene (6 bases each). V was trimmed by 3 bases and J by 4 bases, leaving 16 bases between them. The CDR3 is 15 residues long. For the CDR3, the DNA is TGTGCCAGCAGTTTGCTGGGGGGCGAAAAGTACGAGCAGTACTTC. Its translation: CASSLLGGEKYEQYF.

The chain joins TRBV12-5 to TRBJ2-1; tentatively, D is TRBD2 (5 bases). Germline lookup yields CDR1 LGHNT and CDR2 FRNRAP. The germline V and J ends were trimmed by 0 bases and 4 bases, with 19 bases remaining between them. The CDR3 runs to 18 residues. CDR3 residues: CASGLVRTGSRIYNEQFF. CDR3 in DNA: TGTGCTAGTGGTTTGGTCAGGACGGGGAGCAGAATATACAATGAGCAGTTCTTC. Full variable domain (rest looked up from reference TRBV12-5 and TRBJ2-1): DARVTQTPRHKVTEMGQEVTMRCQPILGHNTVFWYRQTMMQGLELLAYFRNRAPLDDSGMPKDRFSAEMPDATLATLKIQPSEPRDSAVYFCASGLVRTGSRIYNEQFFGPGTRLTVL.

The sample holds a few counts of this clonotype. V gene TRBV14 combines with J gene TRBJ2-7; 9 nucleotides align to TRBD1. This CDR3 comprises 15 residues. The ends lost 6 bases at V and 4 bases at J; junction bases unmatched: 10. Germline V gives CDR1 SGHDN, CDR2 FVKESK. CDR3 protein: CASRPGTGRGYEQYF. The CDR3, as DNA: TGTGCCAGCAGACCCGGGACAGGGCGAGGGTACGAGCAGTACTTC.

The V and J genes are TRBV15 and TRBJ2-7, with TRBD1 as a possible D gene (6 bases). Germline values: CDR1 LNHNV, CDR2 YYDKDF (reference sequence). The V end lost 5 bases, the J end lost 6 bases, and 14 bases lay between the germline ends. This CDR3 comprises 13 residues. CDR3 nucleotides: TGTGCCACCAGCGAAACCCAACAGGGCGAGCAGTACTTC. It specifies CATSETQQGEQYF.

This clonotype was observed a handful of times. The chain employs TRBV30 and TRBJ2-7; TRBD1 aligns across 12 bases. The CDR3 contains 12 residues. Germline V gene sequence: CDR1 GTSNPN, CDR2 SVGIG (reference sequence). The CDR3 region has the DNA TGTGCGTGGGACAGGGGGCCCTACGAGCAGTACTTC. This sequence encodes CAWDRGPYEQYF.

This clonotype showed up just a few times. V and J are TRBV28 and TRBJ2-3; 7 bases match TRBD2. V trimming: 2 bases; J trimming: 2 bases; junction bases outside the gene matches: 4. The CDR3 has 15 amino acids. Germline lookup yields CDR1 MDHEN and CDR2 SYDVKM. CDR3 loop: CASSLQAGPTDTQYF. The CDR3 DNA is TGTGCCAGCAGTTTACAAGCGGGACCCACAGATACGCAGTATTTT.

This clonotype was seen a handful of times. The chain links TRBV12-3 or TRBV12-4 to TRBJ1-5; no clear D gene. V was clipped by 3 bases and J by 2 bases, with 11 bases between them. This CDR3 is built from 15 residues. This chain's CDR3 is CASSFSRSGNQPQHF. As DNA, the CDR3 is TGTGCCAGCAGTTTCTCCCGCTCAGGCAATCAGCCCCAGCATTTT.

V gene TRBV12-3 or TRBV12-4 combines with J gene TRBJ2-1; maybe TRBD2 (6 bases). The V and J ends lost 4 bases and 8 bases respectively, with 15 bases between them. CDR3 length: 14 amino acids. The CDR3 sequence: CASSWLARGDEQFF. DNA of the CDR3: TGTGCCAGCAGTTGGCTAGCGCGCGGAGATGAGCAGTTCTTC.

The chain couples TRBV29-1 to TRBJ2-1; 12 bases map to TRBD2. Germline CDR1 SQVTM, CDR2 ANQGSEA. The V and J ends lost 7 bases and 10 bases, in that order; junction bases with no gene match: 20. The CDR3 length is 17 residues. In DNA form, the CDR3 reads TGCAGCGACATAGGGACTAGCGGGCCAATGGCCTCTGGGGAGCAGTTCTTC. It codes for CSDIGTSGPMASGEQFF.

In its sample, this clonotype was seen once. The chain carries TRBV7-9 and TRBJ2-3, with TRBD2 identical over 9 bases. CDR1 and CDR2 (germline): SEHNR, FQNEAQ (reference sequence). The CDR3 runs 15 residues. V dropped 5 bases and J dropped 2; count of bases not matched to a gene: 5. The CDR3, as DNA: TGTGCCAGCAGCACATTAGCGGGAGCCACAGATACGCAGTATTTT. Translated, it gives CASSTLAGATDTQYF.

The chain uses TRBV3-1 and TRBJ2-5; D is unclear. The CDR3 is made up of 17 amino acids. The germline V and J ends were trimmed by 0 bases and 5 bases, with 19 bases remaining between them. The germline gives CDR1 LGHDT, CDR2 YNNKEL (reference sequence). Here the CDR3 reads CASSQENPEPSKETQYF. Written as DNA, the CDR3 is TGTGCCAGCAGCCAAGAAAACCCGGAACCGTCGAAGGAGACCCAGTACTTC.

The chain carries TRBV5-4 and TRBJ2-7, with unresolved D. The CDR3 length is 13 residues. In germline, CDR1 is SGHNT, CDR2 YYREEE (reference sequence). The V and J ends lost 0 bases and 6 bases respectively, with 10 bases between them. CDR3 amino acids: CASSLDLCVEQYF. CDR3 nucleotide sequence: TGTGCCAGCAGCTTGGATCTGTGTGTCGAGCAGTACTTC.

This clonotype showed up just a few times. V and J are TRBV3-1 and TRBJ2-4, with a tentative D call TRBD2 (5 bases). Germline V CDR1 and CDR2: LGHDT, YNNKEL (reference sequence). CDR3 length: 13 amino acids. Trimming left V 1 base short and J 8 bases short, with 9 bases between. CDR3 amino acids: CASSQGEPDIQYF. CDR3 nucleotides: TGTGCCAGCAGCCAAGGGGAGCCCGACATTCAGTACTTC.

This clonotype was observed once. The chain uses TRBV30 and TRBJ1-1, with D possibly TRBD1 on 5 matching bases. There are 12 residues in the CDR3. CDR1 and CDR2 from the germline V gene are GTSNPN and SVGIG (reference sequence). V was trimmed by 4 bases and J by 7 bases, leaving 13 bases between them. CDR3 loop: CAWTYSGLEAFF. In DNA, the CDR3 is TGTGCCTGGACCTACTCAGGGCTTGAAGCTTTCTTT.

The chain couples TRBV4-1 to TRBJ2-1; D gene unclear. Germline CDR1 is MGHRA and CDR2 is YSYEKL. This CDR3 is built from 16 residues. Trimming removed 0 bases at V and 4 bases at J, with 13 bases between. CDR3 in amino acids: CASSQDRLLPYNEQFF. For the CDR3, the DNA is TGCGCCAGCAGCCAAGATCGCCTTCTACCGTACAATGAGCAGTTCTTC.

In this sample, this clonotype turned up a few times. This sequence joins TRBV7-9 and TRBJ1-5, with D possibly TRBD1 on 5 matching bases. The CDR3 spans 15 residues. Germline V gives CDR1 SEHNR, CDR2 FQNEAQ (reference sequence). The V end lost 4 bases, the J end lost 2 bases, and 12 bases lay between the germline ends. The CDR3 sequence: CASSSLEGGNQPQHF. The CDR3 coding sequence is TGTGCCAGCAGCTCCCTAGAAGGGGGCAATCAGCCCCAGCATTTT.

There are many counts of this clonotype. The chain couples TRBV19 to TRBJ1-5, with 8 bases that match TRBD1. Germline trimming cut 1 base from V and 6 bases from J; bases unmatched to any gene: 5. The CDR3 spans 15 residues. Germline V gives CDR1 LNHDA, CDR2 SQIVND (reference sequence). CDR3 DNA sequence: TGTGCCAGTAGTATAGTGGACAGGGCTGCTCAGCCCCAGCATTTT. Amino acids: CASSIVDRAAQPQHF.

In its sample, this clonotype was seen a few times. The chain carries TRBV12-3 or TRBV12-4 and TRBJ2-7, with 10 positions matching TRBD1. V was pared by 3 bases and J by 3 bases, with 2 bases of the junction left unmatched. This CDR3 is 14 amino acids long. Written as DNA, the CDR3 is TGTGCCAGCAGTTTTTGGGACAGGGGCTACGAGCAGTACTTC. Encoded protein: CASSFWDRGYEQYF.